This T cell receptor (beta chain) was found in a study of blood T cell repertoires in COVID-19. For the study at large: PBMCs, B-cell-depleted T cells, or T cells were the source of the cDNA or gDNA that made up the material.

Using immunoSEQ multiplex PCR, the repertoire was profiled, and TCRdb retains in-frame clones only, with some absent. The sample includes roughly 180,000 clones, under 85% of them seen just once. The ends were cut back, 3 bases at V and 7 bases at J, with 12 bases in the middle. The CDR3 is 13 amino acids. Sequenced sample: peripheral blood. The sequence derives from a man in his sixties who had recovered from COVID-19. The chain recombines TRBV12-3 or TRBV12-4 with TRBJ1-1; no clear D. The DNA of the CDR3 is TGTGCCAGCAGTTTGAATATCCGGGGTGAAGCTTTCTTT. Translation: CASSLNIRGEAFF.